What follows is one TCR beta chain and its context. The sample comes from a study of T cell changes during pregnancy in multiple sclerosis. The data were produced by immunoSEQ multiplex PCR, yet TCRdb's version contains in-frame clones alone and is incomplete. The sample consists of approximately 38,000 clones, around 94% of them appearing once. Germline CDR1 reads SGHRS; CDR2 reads YFSETQ. Losses at the gene ends were 3 bases for V and 5 bases for J; bases not matched to a gene: 4. The CDR3 runs 14 residues. This TCR was sampled from a female donor with multiple sclerosis, enrolled in a pregnancy study. This sample comprised peripheral blood, obtained in the third trimester of pregnancy. V gene TRBV5-1 combines with J gene TRBJ1-1, with 10 bases aligning to TRBD1. The CDR3 region is CASSSGQGPTEAFF. CDR3 nucleotide sequence: TGCGCCAGCAGCTCGGGACAGGGGCCAACTGAAGCTTTCTTT.